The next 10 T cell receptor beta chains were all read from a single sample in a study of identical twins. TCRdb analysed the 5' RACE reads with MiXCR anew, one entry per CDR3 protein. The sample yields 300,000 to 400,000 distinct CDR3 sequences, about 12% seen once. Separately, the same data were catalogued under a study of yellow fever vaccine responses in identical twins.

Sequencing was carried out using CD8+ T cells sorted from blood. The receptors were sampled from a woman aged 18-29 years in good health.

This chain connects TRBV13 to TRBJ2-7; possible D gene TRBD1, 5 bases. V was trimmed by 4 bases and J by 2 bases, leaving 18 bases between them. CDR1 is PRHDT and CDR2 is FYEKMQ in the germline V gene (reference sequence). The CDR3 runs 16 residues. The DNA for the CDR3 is TGTGCCAGCAGCTCATATACCAGGGAAGGGACCTACGAGCAGTACGTC. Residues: CASSSYTREGTYEQYV.

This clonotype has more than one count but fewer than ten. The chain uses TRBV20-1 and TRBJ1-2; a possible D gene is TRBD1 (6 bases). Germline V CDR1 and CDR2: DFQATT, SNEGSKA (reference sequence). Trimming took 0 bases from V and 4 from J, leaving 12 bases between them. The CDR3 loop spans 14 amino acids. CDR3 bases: TGCAGTGCTAGAGATGGGGGGCAGGTCTATGGCTACACCTTC. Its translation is CSARDGGQVYGYTF.

In DNA, the CDR3 is TGTGCCAGCAGCTTCGTGACAGAAAAACAAGAGACCCAGTACTTC. It specifies CASSFVTEKQETQYF. This chain connects TRBV11-2 to TRBJ2-5, with D perhaps matching TRBD1 (5 bases). V was pared by 3 bases and J by 2 bases, with 13 bases between. Germline CDR1 reads SGHAT; CDR2 reads FQNNGV. The CDR3 has 15 residues.

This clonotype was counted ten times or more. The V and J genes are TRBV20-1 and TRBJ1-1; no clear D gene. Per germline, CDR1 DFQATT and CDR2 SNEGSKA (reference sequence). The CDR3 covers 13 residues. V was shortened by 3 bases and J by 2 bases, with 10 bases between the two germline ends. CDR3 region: CSARADTNTEAFF. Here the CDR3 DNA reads TGCAGTGCTAGGGCAGATACAAACACTGAAGCTTTCTTT.

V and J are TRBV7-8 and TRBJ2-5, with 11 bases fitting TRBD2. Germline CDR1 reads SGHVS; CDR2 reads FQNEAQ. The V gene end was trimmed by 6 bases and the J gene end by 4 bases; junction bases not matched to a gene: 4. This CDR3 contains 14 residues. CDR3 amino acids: CASRLLAGVETQYF. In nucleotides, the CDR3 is TGTGCCAGCAGACTACTAGCGGGAGTAGAGACCCAGTACTTC. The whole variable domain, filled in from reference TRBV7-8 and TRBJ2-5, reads GAGVSQSPRYKVAKRGQDVALRCDPISGHVSLFWYQQALGQGPEFLTYFQNEAQLDKSGLPSDRFFAERPEGSVSTLKIQRTQQEDSAVYLCASRLLAGVETQYFGPGTRLLVL.

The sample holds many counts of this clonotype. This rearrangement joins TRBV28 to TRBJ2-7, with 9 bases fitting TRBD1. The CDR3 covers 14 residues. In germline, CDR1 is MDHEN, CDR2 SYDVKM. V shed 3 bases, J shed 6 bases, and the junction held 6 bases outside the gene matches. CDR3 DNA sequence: TGTGCCAGCAGTTTGTCTGGGACAGGGTTCGAGCAGTACGTC. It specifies CASSLSGTGFEQYV.

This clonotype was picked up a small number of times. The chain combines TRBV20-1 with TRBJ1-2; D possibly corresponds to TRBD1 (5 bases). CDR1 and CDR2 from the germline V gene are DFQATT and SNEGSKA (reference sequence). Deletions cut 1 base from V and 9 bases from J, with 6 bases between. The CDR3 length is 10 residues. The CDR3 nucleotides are TGCAGTGCTAGAGCAGGGCGCTACACCTTC. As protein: CSARAGRYTF.

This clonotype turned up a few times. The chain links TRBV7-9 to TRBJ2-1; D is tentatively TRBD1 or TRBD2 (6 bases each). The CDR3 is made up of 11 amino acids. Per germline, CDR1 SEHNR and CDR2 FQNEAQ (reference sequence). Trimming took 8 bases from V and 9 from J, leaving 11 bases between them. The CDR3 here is CASWGAIEQFF. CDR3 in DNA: TGTGCCAGCTGGGGGGCGATTGAGCAGTTCTTC.

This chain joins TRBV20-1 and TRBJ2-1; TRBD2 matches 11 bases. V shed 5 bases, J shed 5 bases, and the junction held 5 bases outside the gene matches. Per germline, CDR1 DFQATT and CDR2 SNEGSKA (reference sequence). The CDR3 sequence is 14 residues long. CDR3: CSASLAGGHNEQFF. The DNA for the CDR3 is TGCAGTGCTTCTCTAGCGGGAGGCCACAATGAGCAGTTCTTC.

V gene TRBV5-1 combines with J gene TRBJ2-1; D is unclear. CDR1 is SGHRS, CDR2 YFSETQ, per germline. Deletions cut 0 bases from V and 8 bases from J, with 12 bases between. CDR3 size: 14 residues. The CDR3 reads CASSLAGYGDEQFF. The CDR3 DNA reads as TGCGCCAGCAGCTTGGCCGGGTATGGGGATGAGCAGTTCTTC.